Shown below are 16 T cell receptor beta chains from a single sample sequenced in a study of blood T cell repertoires in COVID-19. Measured with immunoSEQ multiplex PCR; TCRdb has only the in-frame clones, and not every one. The sample shows some 200,000 clones, around 80% of them seen only once. Specimen: PBMCs or T cells enriched from blood (not recorded which). These receptors were collected from a woman between 50 and 59 years old who had recovered from COVID-19.

The V and J genes are TRBV28 and TRBJ1-4, with D maybe TRBD1 (5 bases). V lost 3 bases, J lost 4 bases, and 9 bases lay in between. The CDR3 contains 14 residues. The germline V gene has CDR1 MDHEN and CDR2 SYDVKM. The CDR3 coding sequence is TGTGCCAGCAGTTTTCGGGGGTTTAATGAAAAACTGTTTTTT. Translation gives CASSFRGFNEKLFF.

The chain combines TRBV7-9 with TRBJ2-7; 10 bases are a match to TRBD1. The V segment lost 5 bases and the J segment 2 bases; nucleotides outside the gene matches: 9. The CDR3 runs to 16 residues. Germline CDR1 and CDR2: SEHNR and FQNEAQ (reference sequence). The CDR3 here is CASSILYGQGAYEQYF. Here the CDR3 DNA reads TGTGCCAGCAGCATACTTTACGGACAGGGGGCCTACGAGCAGTACTTC.

This clone has only one observation. V gene TRBV7-9 combines with J gene TRBJ2-5; D possibly corresponds to TRBD1 (5 bases). Germline V gene data show CDR1 as SEHNR and CDR2 as FQNEAQ (reference sequence). The V end lost 4 bases, the J end lost 1 base, and 10 bases lay between the germline ends. The CDR3 has 14 residues. The CDR3 bases are TGTGCCAGCAGCTCTGTAGGGGCCCAAGAGACCCAGTACTTC. Amino acids: CASSSVGAQETQYF.

The rearrangement uses TRBV27 and TRBJ1-6, with TRBD1 matching over 8 bases. This CDR3 has 16 amino acids. V shed 6 bases and J 10 bases; nucleotides not matched to a gene: 14. CDR1 and CDR2 from the germline V gene are MNHEY and SMNVEV (reference sequence). CDR3 in amino acids: CASSQRMQGAGSPLHF. The CDR3 DNA sequence: TGTGCCAGCAGCCAACGAATGCAGGGGGCGGGATCACCCCTCCACTTT.

CDR3 in amino acids: CASSLLSGAYNEQFF. Here the CDR3 DNA reads TGTGCCAGCAGCTTATTATCGGGAGCTTACAATGAGCAGTTCTTC. V gene TRBV7-2 combines with J gene TRBJ2-1; D perhaps matches TRBD2 (6 bases). From germline, CDR1 is SGHTA and CDR2 FQGNSA. CDR3 size: 15 residues. V was cut by 2 bases and J by 4 bases, with 12 bases left in between.

J is TRBJ1-3 and V is TRBV11-3; D may be TRBD1 (6 bases). The ends were cut back, 1 base at V and 0 bases at J, with 7 bases in the middle. The CDR3 is 15 residues long. The germline gives CDR1 SGHNT, CDR2 YENEEA. DNA of the CDR3: TGTGCCAGCAGCTTAGGACAGGTCTCTGGAAACACCATATATTTT. Residues: CASSLGQVSGNTIYF.

The chain combines TRBV3-1 (or the pseudogene TRBV3-2) with TRBJ2-2; D ambiguous. Trimming took 2 bases from V and 0 from J, leaving 7 bases between them. This CDR3 spans 15 amino acids. CDR1 LGHDT and CDR2 YNNKEL come from the germline V gene (reference sequence). Written as DNA, the CDR3 is TGTGCCAGCAGCCAAAAAACAGCGAACACCGGGGAGCTGTTTTTT. Protein sequence: CASSQKTANTGELFF.

The V and J genes are TRBV6-1 and TRBJ2-1; weak D call: TRBD2 (6 bases). Germline loops: CDR1 MNHNS, CDR2 SASEGT. The CDR3 is made up of 15 amino acids. V was cut by 3 bases and J by 10 bases, with 19 bases left in between. CDR3 residues: CASSDRLGWGREQFF. Written as DNA, the CDR3 is TGTGCCAGCAGTGACCGACTAGGTTGGGGGAGGGAGCAGTTCTTC.

In DNA, the CDR3 is TGTGCCAGCAGCCCAACGGGACTTTTCGGGAGAGGGGCCAAAAACATTCAGTACTTC. This gives the protein CASSPTGLFGRGAKNIQYF. The rearrangement links TRBV7-9 to TRBJ2-4; D possibly corresponds to TRBD2 (6 bases). Germline V gene sequence: CDR1 SEHNR, CDR2 FQNEAQ (reference sequence). CDR3 length: 19 residues. Between the trimmed V and J ends, which lost 5 bases and 1 base, there was a span of 24 bases. The full variable domain, in which reference TRBV7-9 and TRBJ2-4 provide the parts outside the CDR3, is DTGVSQNPRHKITKRGQNVTFRCDPISEHNRLYWYRQTLGQGPEFLTYFQNEAQLEKSRLLSDRFSAERPKGSFSTLEIQRTEQGDSAMYLCASSPTGLFGRGAKNIQYFGAGTRLSVL.

CDR3 in amino acids: CASSLTGQSLSYEQYF. In DNA form, the CDR3 reads TGTGCCAGCAGCTTGACGGGACAGAGCCTTTCCTACGAGCAGTACTTC. The chain combines TRBV9 with TRBJ2-7; TRBD1 matches at 7 bases. CDR1 and CDR2 from the germline V gene are SGDLS and YYNGEE. The CDR3 covers 16 residues. V was pared by 4 bases and J by 1 base, with 11 bases of the junction left unmatched.

V usage is TRBV4-3 and J usage is TRBJ2-7; D is possibly TRBD2 (6 bases). Germline CDR1 and CDR2: LGHNA and YSLEER. The CDR3 is 16 amino acids. V dropped 4 bases and J dropped 0 bases, with 16 bases sitting between them. This CDR3 is CASSLYTGGASYEQYF. The CDR3 bases are TGCGCCAGCAGCCTATACACTGGCGGGGCCTCCTACGAGCAGTACTTC.

The chain joins TRBV11-2 to TRBJ2-5; 12 bases are a match to TRBD2. Germline CDR1 reads SGHAT; CDR2 reads FQNNGV. The length of the CDR3 is 15 residues. The ends lost 4 bases at V and 4 bases at J; junction bases unmatched: 4. DNA of the CDR3: TGTGCCAGCAGCTCGACTAGCGGGAGTGGAGAGACCCAGTACTTC. It translates to CASSSTSGSGETQYF.

Written as DNA, the CDR3 is TGTGCCAGCAGCTTAGATCGGACTAGCGGTGAGCAGTTCTTC. It encodes CASSLDRTSGEQFF. This chain connects TRBV11-2 to TRBJ2-1; 10 bases match TRBD2. The germline V gene has CDR1 SGHAT and CDR2 FQNNGV. V shed 0 bases and J 9 bases; nucleotides not matched to a gene: 2. The CDR3 is 14 amino acids.

The chain combines TRBV11-2 with TRBJ2-3, with D unclear. Germline V gene sequence: CDR1 SGHAT, CDR2 FQNNGV. Trimming took off 1 base at V and 1 base at J, with 3 bases between the two ends. CDR3 length equals 13 residues. The CDR3 sequence is CASSLAGTDTQYF. The CDR3 coding sequence is TGTGCCAGCAGCTTAGCAGGCACAGATACGCAGTATTTT.

The chain couples TRBV6-6 to TRBJ2-7, with D possibly matching TRBD2 (5 bases). Trimming took off 6 bases at V and 9 bases at J, with 15 bases between the two ends. Germline CDR1 MNHNY, CDR2 SVGAGI (reference sequence). The CDR3 has 12 amino acids. Written as DNA, the CDR3 is TGTGCCAGCAGATCGGACTCTCTCGGGCAGTACTTC. Amino acids: CASRSDSLGQYF.

This clone was recorded only once. This rearrangement joins TRBV6-6 to TRBJ1-4, with 8 bases fitting TRBD1. Germline CDR1 MNHNY, CDR2 SVGAGI (reference sequence). The CDR3 has 14 residues. The V gene end was trimmed by 6 bases and the J gene end by 5 bases; junction bases not matched to a gene: 5. The CDR3 sequence is CASSRDRRNEKLFF. The CDR3 DNA reads as TGTGCCAGCAGCCGGGACAGGCGGAATGAAAAACTGTTTTTT.